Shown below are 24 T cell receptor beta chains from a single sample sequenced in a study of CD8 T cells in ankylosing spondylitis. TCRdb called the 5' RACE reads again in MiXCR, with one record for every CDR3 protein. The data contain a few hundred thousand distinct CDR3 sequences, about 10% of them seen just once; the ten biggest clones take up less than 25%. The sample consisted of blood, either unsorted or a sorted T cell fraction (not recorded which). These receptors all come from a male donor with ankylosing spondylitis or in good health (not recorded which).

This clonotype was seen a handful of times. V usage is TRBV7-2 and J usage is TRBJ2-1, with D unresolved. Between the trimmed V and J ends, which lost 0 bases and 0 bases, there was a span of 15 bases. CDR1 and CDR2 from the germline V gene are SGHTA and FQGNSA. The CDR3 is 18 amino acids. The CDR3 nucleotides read TGTGCCAGCAGCTTAGCGGGTCGGGCGGTAGGCTCCTACAATGAGCAGTTCTTC. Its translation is CASSLAGRAVGSYNEQFF.

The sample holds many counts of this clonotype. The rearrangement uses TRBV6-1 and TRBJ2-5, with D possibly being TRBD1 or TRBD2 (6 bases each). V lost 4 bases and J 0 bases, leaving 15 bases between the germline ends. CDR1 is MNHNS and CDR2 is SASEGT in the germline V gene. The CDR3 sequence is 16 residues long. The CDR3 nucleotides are TGTGCCAGCAGTGTAACAGGGAGGTTAGACCAAGAGACCCAGTACTTC. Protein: CASSVTGRLDQETQYF.

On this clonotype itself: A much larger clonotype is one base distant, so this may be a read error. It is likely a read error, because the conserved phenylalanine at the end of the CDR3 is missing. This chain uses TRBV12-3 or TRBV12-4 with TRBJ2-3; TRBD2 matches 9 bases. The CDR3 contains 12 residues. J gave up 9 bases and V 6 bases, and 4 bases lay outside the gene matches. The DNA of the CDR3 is TGTGCCAGCAGCCGGACTAGCGCCACGCAGTATTTG. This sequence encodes CASSRTSATQYL.

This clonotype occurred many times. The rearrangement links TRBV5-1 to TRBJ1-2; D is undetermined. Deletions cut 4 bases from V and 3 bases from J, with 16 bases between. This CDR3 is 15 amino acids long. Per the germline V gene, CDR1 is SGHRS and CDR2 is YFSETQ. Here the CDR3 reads CASSPREGPYYGYTF. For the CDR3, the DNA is TGCGCCAGCAGCCCCCGGGAGGGCCCTTACTATGGCTACACCTTC.

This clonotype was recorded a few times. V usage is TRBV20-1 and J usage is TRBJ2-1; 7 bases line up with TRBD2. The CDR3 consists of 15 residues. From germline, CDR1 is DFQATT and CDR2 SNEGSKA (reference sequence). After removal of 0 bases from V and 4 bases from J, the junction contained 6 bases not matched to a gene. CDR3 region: CSAREAGVYYNEQFF. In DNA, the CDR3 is TGCAGTGCTAGAGAGGCGGGGGTCTATTACAATGAGCAGTTCTTC.

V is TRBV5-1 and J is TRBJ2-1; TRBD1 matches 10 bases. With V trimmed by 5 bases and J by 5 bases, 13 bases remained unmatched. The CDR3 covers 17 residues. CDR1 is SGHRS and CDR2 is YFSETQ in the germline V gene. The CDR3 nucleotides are TGCGCCAGCAGTCGAATCGGGACAGGGGTCCGAGACAATGAGCAGTTCTTC. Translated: CASSRIGTGVRDNEQFF.

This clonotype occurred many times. The CDR3 bases are TGTGCCAGCAGCCAAGTTGCCGGGACTAAGTACACCGGGGAGCTGTTTTTT. Translation: CASSQVAGTKYTGELFF. This chain joins TRBV3-1 and TRBJ2-2; 7 bases match TRBD2. The trim removed 1 base at V and 3 bases at J, leaving 8 bases unmatched. The germline V gene has CDR1 LGHDT and CDR2 YNNKEL (reference sequence). This CDR3 spans 17 amino acids.

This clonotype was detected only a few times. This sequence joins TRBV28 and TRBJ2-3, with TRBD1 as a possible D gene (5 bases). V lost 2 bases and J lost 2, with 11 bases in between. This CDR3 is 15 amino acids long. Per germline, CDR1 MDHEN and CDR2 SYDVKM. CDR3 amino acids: CASSLRGPPTDTQYF. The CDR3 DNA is TGTGCCAGCAGTTTAAGGGGCCCCCCCACAGATACGCAGTATTTT.

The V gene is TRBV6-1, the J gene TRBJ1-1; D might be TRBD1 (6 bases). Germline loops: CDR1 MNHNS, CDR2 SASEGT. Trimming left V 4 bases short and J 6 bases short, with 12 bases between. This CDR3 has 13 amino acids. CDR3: CASSGGGIAEAFF. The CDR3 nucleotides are TGTGCCAGCAGTGGAGGGGGAATCGCTGAAGCTTTCTTT.

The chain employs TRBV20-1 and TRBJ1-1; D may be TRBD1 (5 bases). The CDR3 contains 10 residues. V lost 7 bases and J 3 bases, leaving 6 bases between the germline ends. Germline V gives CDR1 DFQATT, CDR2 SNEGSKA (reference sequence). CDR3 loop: CSGGDTEAFF. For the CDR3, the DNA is TGCAGTGGGGGCGACACTGAAGCTTTCTTT.

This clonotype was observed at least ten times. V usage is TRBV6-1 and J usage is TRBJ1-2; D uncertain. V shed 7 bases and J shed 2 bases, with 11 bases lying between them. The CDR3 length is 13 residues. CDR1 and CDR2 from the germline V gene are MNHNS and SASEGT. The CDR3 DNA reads TGTGCCAGCACACCATCGGGGAACTATGGCTACACCTTC. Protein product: CASTPSGNYGYTF.

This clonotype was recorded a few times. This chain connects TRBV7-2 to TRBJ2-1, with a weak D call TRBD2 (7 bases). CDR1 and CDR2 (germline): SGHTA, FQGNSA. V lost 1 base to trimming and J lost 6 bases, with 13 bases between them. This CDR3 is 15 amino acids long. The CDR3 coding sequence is TGTGCCAGCAGCTTAGAGGCGCGGGGGCTCAATGAGCAGTTCTTC. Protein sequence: CASSLEARGLNEQFF.

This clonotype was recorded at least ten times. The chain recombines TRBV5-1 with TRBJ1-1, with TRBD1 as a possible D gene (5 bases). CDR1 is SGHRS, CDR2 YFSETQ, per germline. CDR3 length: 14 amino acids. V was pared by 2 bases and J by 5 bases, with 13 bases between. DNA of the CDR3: TGCGCCAGCAGCTTAAATCAGGGTACTACTGAAGCTTTCTTT. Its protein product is CASSLNQGTTEAFF.

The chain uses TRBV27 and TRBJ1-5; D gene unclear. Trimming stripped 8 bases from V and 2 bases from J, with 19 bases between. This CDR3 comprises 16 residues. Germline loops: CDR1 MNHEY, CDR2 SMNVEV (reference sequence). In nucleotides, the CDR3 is TGTGCCAGCGCCACAATTCGGGTAAGCGGCAATCAGCCCCAGCATTTT. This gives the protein CASATIRVSGNQPQHF.

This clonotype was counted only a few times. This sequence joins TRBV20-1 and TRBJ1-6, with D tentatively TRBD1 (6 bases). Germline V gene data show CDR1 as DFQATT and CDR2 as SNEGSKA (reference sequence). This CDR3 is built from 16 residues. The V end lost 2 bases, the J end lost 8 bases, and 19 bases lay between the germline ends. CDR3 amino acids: CSARPNTVGGHSPLHF. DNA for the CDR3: TGCAGTGCTAGACCCAATACCGTGGGGGGCCATTCACCCCTCCACTTT.

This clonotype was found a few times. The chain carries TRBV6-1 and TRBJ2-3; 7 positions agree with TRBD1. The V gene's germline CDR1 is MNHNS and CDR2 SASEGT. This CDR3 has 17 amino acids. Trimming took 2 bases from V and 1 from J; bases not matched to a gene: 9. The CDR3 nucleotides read TGTGCCAGCAGTGAAAAGTCGAGGGACAGCGGCACAGATACGCAGTATTTT. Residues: CASSEKSRDSGTDTQYF.

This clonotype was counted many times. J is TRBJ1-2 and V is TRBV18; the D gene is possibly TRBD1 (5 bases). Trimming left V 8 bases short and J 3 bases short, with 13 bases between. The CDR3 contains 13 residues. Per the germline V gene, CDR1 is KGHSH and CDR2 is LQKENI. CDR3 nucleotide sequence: TGTGCCAGCGCCTCGGGAGGGGACTATGGCTACACCTTC. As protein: CASASGGDYGYTF. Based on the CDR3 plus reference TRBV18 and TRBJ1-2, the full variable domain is NAGVMQNPRHLVRRRGQEARLRCSPMKGHSHVYWYRQLPEEGLKFMVYLQKENIIDESGMPKERFSAEFPKEGPSILRIQQVVRGDSAAYFCASASGGDYGYTFGSGTRLTVV.

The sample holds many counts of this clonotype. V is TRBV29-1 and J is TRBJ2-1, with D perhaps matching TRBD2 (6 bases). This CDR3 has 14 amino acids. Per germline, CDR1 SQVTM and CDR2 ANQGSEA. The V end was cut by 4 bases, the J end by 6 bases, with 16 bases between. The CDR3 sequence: CSVVVFGGINEQFF. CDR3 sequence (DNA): TGCAGCGTTGTTGTGTTTGGGGGGATCAATGAGCAGTTCTTC.

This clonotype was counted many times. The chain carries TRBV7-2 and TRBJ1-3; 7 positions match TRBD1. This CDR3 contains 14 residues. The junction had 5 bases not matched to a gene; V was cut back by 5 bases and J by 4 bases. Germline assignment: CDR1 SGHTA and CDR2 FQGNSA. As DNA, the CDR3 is TGTGCCAGCAGCCCGACAGGGTCCGGAAACACCATATATTTT. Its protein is CASSPTGSGNTIYF.

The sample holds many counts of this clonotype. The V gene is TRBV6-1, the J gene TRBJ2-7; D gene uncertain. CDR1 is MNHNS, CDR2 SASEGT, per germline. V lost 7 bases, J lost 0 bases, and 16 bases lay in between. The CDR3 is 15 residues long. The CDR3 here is CASTKTVVVSYEQYF. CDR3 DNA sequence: TGTGCCAGCACCAAGACGGTGGTCGTCTCCTACGAGCAGTACTTC.

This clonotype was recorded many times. In nucleotides, the CDR3 is TGTGCCAGCAGCATACAGGGGGCCCACGAGCAGTACTTC. The encoded protein is CASSIQGAHEQYF. The chain couples TRBV12-3 or TRBV12-4 to TRBJ2-7; 9 positions match TRBD1. V lost 6 bases to trimming and J lost 5 bases; unmatched junction nucleotides: 5. The CDR3 is 13 residues long.

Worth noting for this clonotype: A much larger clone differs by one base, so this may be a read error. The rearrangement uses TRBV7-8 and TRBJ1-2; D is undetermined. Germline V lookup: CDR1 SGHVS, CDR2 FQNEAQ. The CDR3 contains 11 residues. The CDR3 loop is CASSLGDGDTF. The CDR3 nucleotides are TGTGCCAGCAGCTTAGGGGATGGCGACACCTTC.

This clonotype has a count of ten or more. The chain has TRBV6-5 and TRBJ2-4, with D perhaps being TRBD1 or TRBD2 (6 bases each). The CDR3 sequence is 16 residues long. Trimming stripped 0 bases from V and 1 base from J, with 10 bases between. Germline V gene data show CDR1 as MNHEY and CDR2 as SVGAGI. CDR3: CASSYSRGRAKNIQYF. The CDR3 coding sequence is TGTGCCAGCAGTTACTCTCGGGGGCGGGCCAAAAACATTCAGTACTTC.

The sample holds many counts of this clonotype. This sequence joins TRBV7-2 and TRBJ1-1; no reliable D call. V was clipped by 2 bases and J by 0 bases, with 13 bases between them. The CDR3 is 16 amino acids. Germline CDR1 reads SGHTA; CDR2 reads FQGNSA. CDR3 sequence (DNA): TGTGCCAGCAGCTTATGGGCGGGCACGTTGAACACTGAAGCTTTCTTT. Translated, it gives CASSLWAGTLNTEAFF.